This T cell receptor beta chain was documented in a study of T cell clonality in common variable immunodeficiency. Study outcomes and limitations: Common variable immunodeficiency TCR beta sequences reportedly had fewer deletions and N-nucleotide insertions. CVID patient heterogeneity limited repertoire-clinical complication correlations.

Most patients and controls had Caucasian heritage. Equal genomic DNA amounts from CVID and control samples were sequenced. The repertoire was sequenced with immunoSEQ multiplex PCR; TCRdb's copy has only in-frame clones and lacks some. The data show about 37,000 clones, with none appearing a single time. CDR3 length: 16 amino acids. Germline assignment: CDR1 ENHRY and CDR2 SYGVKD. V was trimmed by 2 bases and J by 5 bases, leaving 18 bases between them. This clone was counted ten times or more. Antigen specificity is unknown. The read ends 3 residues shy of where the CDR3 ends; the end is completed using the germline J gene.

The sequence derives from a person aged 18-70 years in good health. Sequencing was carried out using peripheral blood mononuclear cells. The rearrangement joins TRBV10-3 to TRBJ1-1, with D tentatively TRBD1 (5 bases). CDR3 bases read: TGTGCCATCAGTGAGGAGACTAAGGGTCGGGGGACTGAA. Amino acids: CAISEETKGRGTE. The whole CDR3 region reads CAISEETKGRGTEAFF.